This T cell receptor (beta chain) derives from a study of cytomegalovirus exposure and HLA in healthy donors. Those who donated were healthy bone marrow donors. The PCR ran on 60 Vbeta and 13 Jbeta primers. Method: immunoSEQ multiplex PCR; TCRdb's copy keeps in-frame clones and lacks some. The sample consists of about 190,000 clones, around 88% of them appearing once. General study results and limits: Within an earlier analysis, most TCR beta V segments proved productive either about 87% or about 30% of the time. Later analysis showed TCR association rates varying by HLA locus, highest for DRB1 and lowest for HLA-C.

Of note for this clone: Its antigen is unknown.

Sequencing input: PBMCs. The sequence came from a man aged 40-49 years in good health and CMV-seropositive.

Written as DNA, the CDR3 is TGTGCCAGCAGCTTAGCGCCGGGAATTGAAGCTTTCTTT. It translates to CASSLAPGIEAFF. The rearrangement joins TRBV7-8 to TRBJ1-1, with no clear D. Germline lookup yields CDR1 SGHVS and CDR2 FQNEAQ. V was shortened by 0 bases and J by 7 bases, with 9 bases between the two germline ends. CDR3 length: 13 amino acids. Drawing the rest from reference TRBV7-8 and TRBJ1-1, the complete variable domain is GAGVSQSPRYKVAKRGQDVALRCDPISGHVSLFWYQQALGQGPEFLTYFQNEAQLDKSGLPSDRFFAERPEGSVSTLKIQRTQQEDSAVYLCASSLAPGIEAFFGQGTRLTVV.